The TCR beta chain under discussion was sequenced for a study of cytomegalovirus exposure and HLA in healthy donors (TCRdb year 2017). About the full investigation: According to a later analysis, the 120 or so validation repertoires were produced on the same platform as the roughly 600 repertoires of the first cohort. The aim of the study was to test whether cataloging public T cell receptors could identify signatures of past pathogen exposure. Besides the first cohort of roughly 700 subjects, a separate validation cohort made up of around 120 different subjects was used. High-throughput TCR immunosequencing, statistical association of individual TCRs with disease status, and machine learning were combined to predict cytomegalovirus infection status. Study-level results and caveats: Three of the identified cytomegalovirus-associated TCR beta chains were confirmed in vitro to be specific for cytomegalovirus antigens. A total of about 150 TCR beta chains were listed by the study as associated with cytomegalovirus. All 110 or so repertoires were used to score co-occurrence in the validation cohort in a later analysis, because that analysis had no HLA typing for the cohort. While some public TCRs were present in many individuals, most TCR sequences turned up only very rarely across donors. The authors suggested that the approach could potentially be generalized to other disease states and immunological phenotypes. The classifier was reported to diagnose cytomegalovirus status with high specificity and sensitivity in both the original and validation cohorts. Of the cluster scores, 94% were above 0 in a later analysis, which found that TCRs clustered in the first cohort also tended to co-occur in the 110 or so validation repertoires.

Receptor amplification or capture employed the immunoSEQ multiplex PCR assay. The paper's data handling went like this. A statistical classification framework was built for diagnosing cytomegalovirus status from the catalog of TCR beta chain sequences. The source is immuneACCESS, and TCRdb retained only in-frame sequences with V and J called. Part of the clones is not carried over; for the studies checked, unresolved V genes explain less than half of this, and the remainder is unexplained. The D gene and trimming were derived from the DNA, and the V and J assignments and clone size from that table. A total of 150,000 to 200,000 clones appear in this sample, 95% to 96% of them only once. In total, the top ten clones hold 0.8% to 1% of the sample. This clone was counted between two and nine times. Its target antigen remains unknown. No base-level quality is on record; no much larger clone is a single base apart.

The donors were included in the validation cohort of approximately 130 subjects, a group kept apart from the roughly 700-subject first cohort. The sample was PBMCs. This clonotype was sampled from a woman between 18 and 30 years old in good health and CMV-seronegative.

The CDR3 has the sequence CASSKTSGGNNEQFF. In nucleotide form, the sequence is TGTGCCAGCAGTAAAACTAGCGGGGGGAACAATGAGCAGTTCTTC. The sequence links TRBV27 to TRBJ2-1, with 12 junctional bases fitting TRBD2. Clipping removes 5 bases from V and 5 bases from J, with 4 as the unmatched junction base count. The CDR3 holds 15 amino acids from the cysteine to the phenylalanine. CDR3 DNA only is kept here, 45 bases in frame from base 1. Reading the germline V gene (reference sequence) gives CDR1 MNHEY and CDR2 SMNVEV.